This entry lists 20 T cell receptor beta chains sequenced from one sample in a study of blood T cells in healthy people across ages. With a J-beta primer mix and a sample-barcoded 5' primer, a second PCR ran roughly 6 to 12 cycles. TCRdb used MiXCR to reprocess the 5' RACE reads, holding one entry per CDR3 protein. The repertoire holds 790,000 or so distinct CDR3 sequences, with about half as singletons. Sequencing was performed on blood. The receptor source for this set is an elderly man in good health.

This chain links TRBV15 with TRBJ2-3, with D maybe TRBD2 (6 bases). This CDR3 is built from 14 residues. CDR1 is LNHNV and CDR2 is YYDKDF in the germline V gene (reference sequence). Deletions cut 1 base from V and 4 bases from J, with 9 bases between. Here the CDR3 reads CATSRGLAADTQYF. The CDR3 DNA is TGTGCCACCAGCAGAGGTTTAGCGGCAGATACGCAGTATTTT.

V gene TRBV20-1 combines with J gene TRBJ2-1, with TRBD2 identical over 7 bases. The tail of the sequence fits TRBJ2-7 better, so the J call may be wrong. The CDR3 extends over 14 amino acids. The germline CDR1 and CDR2 sequences are DFQATT and SNEGSKA (reference sequence). Here the CDR3 DNA reads TGCAGTGCTAGTGGGGGGGGAACCTACAATGAGCAGTACTTC. As protein: CSASGGGTYNEQYF.

The chain combines TRBV30 with TRBJ2-7; 9 nucleotides align to TRBD2. The CDR3 loop spans 17 amino acids. Germline values: CDR1 GTSNPN, CDR2 SVGIG (reference sequence). J lost 5 bases, V lost 3 bases, and 17 bases had no gene match. In DNA, the CDR3 is TGTGCCTGGAGCTTGTCCGGGACCCAAGGACTAGCGCACGAGCAGTACTTC. Its protein is CAWSLSGTQGLAHEQYF. The full variable domain, in which reference TRBV30 and TRBJ2-7 provide the parts outside the CDR3, is SQTIHQWPATLVQPVGSPLSLECTVEGTSNPNLYWYRQAAGRGLQLLFYSVGIGQISSEVPQNLSASRPQDRQFILSSKKLLLSDSGFYLCAWSLSGTQGLAHEQYFGPGTRLTVT.

The chain has TRBV11-2 and TRBJ1-4, with D possibly matching TRBD1 (5 bases). The germline gives CDR1 SGHAT, CDR2 FQNNGV. This CDR3 region has 13 residues. Trimming removed 6 bases from V and 8 bases from J, with 13 bases in between. The CDR3 protein is CASRRGAGEKLFF. As DNA, the CDR3 is TGTGCCAGCAGGAGAGGGGCCGGGGAAAAACTGTTTTTT.

The chain has TRBV20-1 and TRBJ1-5; TRBD1 is a possible D gene (5 bases). CDR3 size: 15 residues. Germline V gene lookup returns CDR1 DFQATT and CDR2 SNEGSKA (reference sequence). V lost 3 bases, J lost 2 bases, and 14 bases lay in between. The CDR3, as DNA: TGCAGTGCTAGTAGGGGACTCGCCGGCAATCAGCCCCAGCATTTT. Encoded protein: CSASRGLAGNQPQHF.

As for this clonotype: An end of the junction differs from the germline gene, which may be a read error. The chain links TRBV29-1 to TRBJ2-4; D perhaps matches TRBD2 (6 bases). CDR1 and CDR2 from the germline V gene are SQVTM and ANQGSEA. This CDR3 has 12 amino acids. The CDR3 is CSVEGGENSQYF. The CDR3 nucleotides read TGCAGCGTTGAAGGGGGGGAAAACAGTCAGTACTTC. Full variable domain (remainder filled in from reference TRBV29-1 and TRBJ2-4): SAVISQKPSRDICQRGTSLTIQCQVDSQVTMMFWYRQQPGQSLTLIATANQGSEATYESGFVIDKFPISRPNLTFSTLTVSNMSPEDSSIYLCSVEGGENSQYFGAGTRLSVL.

The V and J genes are TRBV7-9 and TRBJ2-7; D perhaps matches TRBD2 (6 bases). V shed 1 base and J shed 5 bases, with 15 bases lying between them. Germline V CDR1 and CDR2: SEHNR, FQNEAQ (reference sequence). This CDR3 is built from 15 residues. CDR3 amino acids: CASSLGSGGAHEQYF. The CDR3 coding sequence is TGTGCCAGCAGCTTAGGGTCCGGAGGGGCCCACGAGCAGTACTTC.

The V and J genes are TRBV6-1 and TRBJ1-4, with D possibly being TRBD1 (6 bases). V gave up 2 bases and J gave up 4 bases, with 8 bases separating them. This CDR3 has 14 residues. Germline V gene data show CDR1 as MNHNS and CDR2 as SASEGT. CDR3 nucleotides: TGTGCCAGCAGTGAAAGGGGGTATAATGAAAAACTGTTTTTT. Its translation: CASSERGYNEKLFF.

In its sample, this clonotype was seen many times. V usage is TRBV10-3 and J usage is TRBJ2-1, with D uncertain. Germline CDR1 reads ENHRY; CDR2 reads SYGVKD. The CDR3 has 15 amino acids. Trimming removed 2 bases from V and 5 bases from J, with 13 bases in between. The CDR3 region has the DNA TGTGCCATCAGTGAGGTCCAGGCGGCGAACAATGAGCAGTTCTTC. This codes for CAISEVQAANNEQFF.

This clonotype turned up a few times. This chain connects TRBV29-1 to TRBJ1-1; D possibly corresponds to TRBD1 (5 bases). The germline gives CDR1 SQVTM, CDR2 ANQGSEA. There are 12 residues in the CDR3. Trimming removed 5 bases from V and 2 bases from J, with 9 bases in between. CDR3 region: CSVWGRNTEAFF. The CDR3 DNA reads as TGCAGCGTTTGGGGCCGTAACACTGAAGCTTTCTTT.

This clonotype was detected only once. The chain combines TRBV12-3 or TRBV12-4 with TRBJ2-5; D gene ambiguous. Trimming cost V 5 bases and J 5 bases, with 9 bases left between them. The CDR3 extends over 12 amino acids. The CDR3 spells CASSPATETQYF. The CDR3, as DNA: TGTGCCAGCAGTCCCGCTACGGAGACCCAGTACTTC.

The chain recombines TRBV7-3 with TRBJ2-5; D may be TRBD1 (7 bases). The CDR3 length is 14 residues. Trimming took 5 bases from V and 11 from J, leaving 21 bases between them. CDR1 is SGHTA and CDR2 is FQGTGA in the germline V gene. The CDR3 is CASSAAGGGNEQYF. In DNA form, the CDR3 reads TGTGCCAGCAGCGCGGCAGGAGGGGGCAATGAGCAGTACTTC.

This clonotype was counted many times. The genes are TRBV12-3 or TRBV12-4 and TRBJ2-1; no clear D gene. This CDR3 has 15 amino acids. Trimming removed 5 bases from V and 6 bases from J, with 17 bases in between. The CDR3 sequence is CASSRERDVSNEQFF. CDR3 in DNA: TGTGCCAGCAGTCGAGAACGCGATGTGAGCAATGAGCAGTTCTTC.

CDR3 nucleotide sequence: TGTGCCAGCAGCGTAGTCCGGGGTGGTGTGCACAATGAGCAGTTCTTC. This codes for CASSVVRGGVHNEQFF. The chain joins TRBV9 to TRBJ2-1; weak D call: TRBD2 (5 bases). Trimming took 0 bases from V and 5 from J, leaving 15 bases between them. CDR1 is SGDLS, CDR2 YYNGEE, per germline. CDR3 length: 16 residues.

This clonotype was counted ten times or more. The V gene is TRBV12-3 or TRBV12-4, the J gene TRBJ2-1; 13 bases fit TRBD2. CDR3 length equals 16 residues. J was trimmed by 3 bases and V by 5 bases; bases with no gene match: 4. The CDR3 sequence: CASSGLAGAIYNEQFF. The CDR3 DNA reads as TGTGCCAGCAGTGGACTAGCGGGAGCTATCTACAATGAGCAGTTCTTC.

This clonotype turned up a few times. The rearrangement uses TRBV6-2 or TRBV6-3 and TRBJ2-7; either TRBD1 or TRBD2 may supply D (5 bases each). V was trimmed by 2 bases and J by 5 bases, leaving 16 bases between them. This CDR3 has 15 amino acids. From germline, CDR1 is MNHEY and CDR2 SVGEGT. Here the CDR3 reads CASSYLRGGAHEQYF. DNA for the CDR3: TGTGCCAGCAGTTACCTCCGGGGCGGAGCACACGAGCAGTACTTC.

In its sample, this clonotype was seen a few times. The V call is TRBV3-1, the J call TRBJ2-5; 8 nucleotides agree with TRBD1. Germline loops: CDR1 LGHDT, CDR2 YNNKEL (reference sequence). The CDR3 loop spans 18 amino acids. J lost 4 bases, V lost 0 bases, and 13 bases had no gene match. CDR3 sequence reads: CASSQDRVRTGIGETQYF. In DNA, the CDR3 is TGTGCCAGCAGCCAAGATAGGGTGAGGACAGGGATCGGAGAGACCCAGTACTTC.

V is TRBV7-2 and J is TRBJ2-5; no firm D call. The germline gives CDR1 SGHTA, CDR2 FQGNSA. Trimming shortened V by 1 base and J by 13 bases, and 16 bases separated the two germline ends. The CDR3 runs 13 residues. As DNA, the CDR3 is TGTGCCAGCAGCTTAGGAGGAAGTGCCGTAGTGTACTTC. Translated, it gives CASSLGGSAVVYF.

This clonotype showed up just a few times. This chain links TRBV4-3 with TRBJ2-3; D unresolved. The CDR3 is 17 residues long. The V end lost 0 bases, the J end lost 2 bases, and 15 bases lay between the germline ends. The germline V gene encodes CDR1 LGHNA and CDR2 YSLEER. In DNA form, the CDR3 reads TGCGCCAGCAGCCAAGAAAGGGTTATGACATCCACAGATACGCAGTATTTT. Encoded protein: CASSQERVMTSTDTQYF.

The chain links TRBV6-1 to TRBJ2-1; 11 bases fit TRBD2. This CDR3 spans 16 amino acids. Losses at the gene ends were 4 bases for V and 3 bases for J; bases not matched to a gene: 5. Germline V lookup: CDR1 MNHNS, CDR2 SASEGT. CDR3 bases: TGTGCCAGCAGTGGAGGGACTAGCGGAATCTACAATGAGCAGTTCTTC. Amino acid sequence: CASSGGTSGIYNEQFF.